Listed below are T cell receptor beta chains from one sample, sequenced in a study of shared clonotypes between healthy human individuals. Some clones are missing from TCRdb's copy, which holds only in-frame ones; the method was immunoSEQ multiplex PCR. The sample holds roughly 2,000,000 clones, about 93% seen once. Specimen: naive CD8+ T cells from PBMCs. Source of these receptors: a man between 18 and 35 years old in good health. Some clones in this sample may be carry-over from other donors' samples. CDR3s include the opening cysteine and the closing phenylalanine or tryptophan. A D gene is named only where the DNA matches it firmly. The size entry is marked missing in some rows and otherwise reads once, few, many or a size class.

CDR3nt | CDR3aa | j_gene | abundance | v_gene | d_gene
TGTGCCAGCAGCCCTTGGGGTCCAGATACGCAGTATTTT | CASSPWGPDTQYF | TRBJ2-3 | - | TRBV9 | -
TGTGCCACCAGCATGGGTTTGGGGGAGGGCCCAAGGGAGCAGTACTTC | CATSMGLGEGPREQYF | TRBJ2-7 | - | TRBV15 | TRBD2
TGCAGCGTCTGGAAACAGGGGGCGGGAGCTTACCGGGAGCTGTTTTTT | CSVWKQGAGAYRELFF | TRBJ2-2 | - | TRBV29-1 | TRBD1
TGCGCCAGCAGCACCATGGACAGGGCGAAGAACACTGAAGCTTTCTTT | CASSTMDRAKNTEAFF | TRBJ1-1 | - | TRBV5-1 | TRBD1
TGTGCCAGCAGTGAATTCGGGGGCCCAGATACGCAGTATTTT | CASSEFGGPDTQYF | TRBJ2-3 | - | TRBV2 | -
TGTGCCAGCAGCGCAACCGGGACTAGCGGGAGCTCCTACGAGCAGTACTTC | CASSATGTSGSSYEQYF | TRBJ2-7 | - | TRBV9 | TRBD2
TGCGCCAGCAGCGACCGAATAGCGGGAACTCTAATTTCCGGGGAGCTGTTTTTT | CASSDRIAGTLISGELFF | TRBJ2-2 | once | TRBV5-1 | TRBD2
TGTGCCAGCAGTTCCCGCCAGGTGTGGGACAATGAGCAGTTCTTC | CASSSRQVWDNEQFF | TRBJ2-1 | - | TRBV28 | -
TGTGCTACAGGGATCTCCTACAATGAGCAGTTCTTC | CATGISYNEQFF | TRBJ2-1 | - | TRBV19 | -
TGTGCCAGCAGTGATCCGGCAGGGGGAAGCAATGAGCAGTTCTTC | CASSDPAGGSNEQFF | TRBJ2-1 | - | TRBV2 | TRBD1
TGTGCCAGCAAGCGCAGCAAGACTGAAGCTTTCTTT | CASKRSKTEAFF | TRBJ1-1 | - | TRBV6-4 | -
TGTGCCAGCAGCTTACTAGCGGGAGAGAGGAATGAGCAGTTCTTC | CASSLLAGERNEQFF | TRBJ2-1 | - | TRBV7-3 | TRBD2
TGTGCCAGCAGTTTACGTTTCGGGACGCCCTACGAGCAGTACTTC | CASSLRFGTPYEQYF | TRBJ2-7 | - | TRBV27 | -
TGTGCCAGCAGCTTTCTAGGGGGTAACTATGGCTACACCTTC | CASSFLGGNYGYTF | TRBJ1-2 | - | TRBV7-9 | -
TGCGCCAGCAGCTTGGGAAAGCTCTCCTACGAGCAGTACTTC | CASSLGKLSYEQYF | TRBJ2-7 | once | TRBV5-1 | -
TGTGCCAGCAGCTCTAGTCCTTGGGTGGGCTATGGCTACACCTTC | CASSSSPWVGYGYTF | TRBJ1-2 | - | TRBV12-1 | -
TGTGCCAGCAGCCCGTCCAGCGGATCCTACGAGCAGTACTTC | CASSPSSGSYEQYF | TRBJ2-7 | - | TRBV5-5 | -
TGCAGCGCCGACACTGAAGCTTTCTTT | CSADTEAFF | TRBJ1-1 | few | TRBV29-1 | -